This T cell receptor (beta chain) was captured in a study of shared T cell receptors in the human thymus. Sequencing used immunoSEQ multiplex PCR; TCRdb keeps in-frame clones, though not all of them. Here the sample spans about 380,000 clones, 95% being singletons. V lost 8 bases to trimming and J lost 7 bases; unmatched junction nucleotides: 13. This CDR3 has 15 amino acids. In germline, CDR1 is MNHNS, CDR2 SASEGT. The chain is built from TRBV6-1 and TRBJ1-5; TRBD1 matches at 8 bases. Input material: thymocytes. The receptor was derived from a human donor. The CDR3 DNA reads as TGTGCCAGCGCGGGGGATCTTGCAGGGGGCCAGCCCCAGCATTTT. This gives the protein CASAGDLAGGQPQHF.